A single T cell receptor beta chain is shown here with its context. This sample is drawn from a study of T cell responses to AZD1222 COVID-19 vaccine. This CDR3 has 15 amino acids. Looked up from germline, CDR1 is MGHRA and CDR2 is YSYEKL. V lost 1 base and J lost 0, with 10 bases in between. The data were produced by immunoSEQ multiplex PCR, yet TCRdb's version contains in-frame clones alone and is incomplete. The repertoire holds 150,000 or so clones, roughly 92% seen once, with approximately 4.7% in the top ten. The clonotype was recovered from an adult in good health. Specimen: peripheral blood, collected on day 0 of AZD1222 vaccination. The V and J genes are TRBV4-1 and TRBJ2-7, with D possibly called TRBD1 or TRBD2 (5 bases each). For the CDR3, the DNA is TGCGCCAGCAGCCAAGGGGCAGGGAGCTCCTACGAGCAGTACTTC. Translation gives CASSQGAGSSYEQYF.